This T cell receptor beta chain was profiled in a study of blood T cell repertoires in COVID-19. The V segment lost 2 bases and the J segment 8 bases; nucleotides outside the gene matches: 7. CDR1 is SGHRS, CDR2 YFSETQ, per germline. The CDR3 is made up of 14 amino acids. As originally analysed: Scientists estimated how many nucleated cells there were by amplifying reference gene primers. Sequencing was performed with immunoSEQ multiplex PCR; in TCRdb, only in-frame clones are kept and a portion is missing. D and trimming come from the DNA, and the V and J calls and clone size come from that table. The sample consists of about 140,000 clones, 85% to 90% of them appearing once.

The TCR sequence derives from an elderly woman with acute or convalescent COVID-19. The chain links TRBV5-1 to TRBJ1-1; 9 nucleotides align to TRBD1. The specimen sequenced was peripheral blood. DNA of the CDR3: TGCGCCAGCAGCTTTCTAACAGGGGGCGAGGAAGCTTTCTTT. It specifies CASSFLTGGEEAFF. Filled out from reference TRBV5-1 and TRBJ1-1, the complete variable domain reads KAGVTQTPRYLIKTRGQQVTLSCSPISGHRSVSWYQQTPGQGLQFLFEYFSETQRNKGNFPGRFSGRQFSNSRSEMNVSTLELGDSALYLCASSFLTGGEEAFFGQGTRLTVV.